The 30 T cell receptor beta chains listed next were all sequenced from one sample in a study of T-cell reconstitution after alpha-beta-depleted transplantation in children. Unique molecular identifiers were incorporated into the prepared TCRbeta library. TCRdb processed the PCR reads anew with MiXCR; each CDR3 protein has one entry. The sample carries some 520,000 distinct CDR3 sequences, about 30% recorded once. Sequencing was performed on PBMCs from the stem cell graft donor, taken from the stem cell graft. These receptors were taken from a human donor who donated a stem cell graft to a child with aplastic anemia.

This clonotype was observed a handful of times. The chain couples TRBV20-1 to TRBJ2-7, with D uncertain. V was pared by 4 bases and J by 3 bases, with 7 bases between. Per the germline V gene, CDR1 is DFQATT and CDR2 is SNEGSKA (reference sequence). The CDR3 contains 11 residues. CDR3 in DNA: TGCAGTGCTATCCGGCTCTACGAGCAGTACTTC. It specifies CSAIRLYEQYF.

This clonotype was picked up a small number of times. The rearrangement joins TRBV12-3 or TRBV12-4 to TRBJ2-5; 7 nucleotides agree with TRBD1. The ends lost 2 bases at V and 5 bases at J; junction bases unmatched: 8. This CDR3 is 15 amino acids long. CDR3: CASSLPTGRWETQYF. CDR3 sequence (DNA): TGTGCCAGCAGTTTACCGACAGGGCGGTGGGAGACCCAGTACTTC.

The V and J genes are TRBV6-5 and TRBJ2-1, with 8 bases lining up with TRBD2. The V segment lost 4 bases and the J segment 0 bases; nucleotides outside the gene matches: 8. The CDR3 has 17 residues. Germline V gene data show CDR1 as MNHEY and CDR2 as SVGAGI. CDR3 coding DNA: TGTGCCAGCAGTTCTCTCTTGAGCGGGAGCTCCTACAATGAGCAGTTCTTC. Its translation: CASSSLLSGSSYNEQFF.

This clonotype appeared a few times. The DNA of the CDR3 is TGTGCTAGTGGTTTGGGTCGACAGTACCCTCAAGCTTTCTTT. It yields the protein CASGLGRQYPQAFF. This sequence joins TRBV12-5 and TRBJ1-1, with D possibly matching TRBD1 (5 bases). The germline V gene encodes CDR1 LGHNT and CDR2 FRNRAP. The V gene lost 1 base and the J gene lost 9 bases, with 15 bases spanning the gap. The CDR3 sequence is 14 residues long.

In this sample, this clonotype turned up a few times. The chain links TRBV5-1 to TRBJ2-2; D uncertain. There are 15 residues in the CDR3. Trimming cost V 0 bases and J 5 bases, with 11 bases left between them. Germline V CDR1 and CDR2: SGHRS, YFSETQ. Here the CDR3 DNA reads TGCGCCAGCAGCTTGGGCCCCCTTAGGACCGGGGAGCTGTTTTTT. Translation gives CASSLGPLRTGELFF.

This chain connects TRBV7-8 to TRBJ1-2, with a tentative D call TRBD1 (5 bases). The ends were cut back, 0 bases at V and 0 bases at J, with 8 bases in the middle. The CDR3 extends over 15 amino acids. Germline V CDR1 and CDR2: SGHVS, FQNEAQ. CDR3 in amino acids: CASSLADKPNYGYTF. As DNA, the CDR3 is TGTGCCAGCAGCTTAGCGGACAAACCTAACTATGGCTACACCTTC. Full variable domain (remainder filled in from reference TRBV7-8 and TRBJ1-2): GAGVSQSPRYKVAKRGQDVALRCDPISGHVSLFWYQQALGQGPEFLTYFQNEAQLDKSGLPSDRFFAERPEGSVSTLKIQRTQQEDSAVYLCASSLADKPNYGYTFGSGTRLTVV.

This clonotype appeared a few times. The rearrangement joins TRBV5-1 to TRBJ2-7; 9 bases line up with TRBD1. The CDR3 spans 14 residues. Germline CDR1 and CDR2: SGHRS and YFSETQ. J was trimmed by 7 bases and V by 4 bases; bases with no gene match: 9. Here the CDR3 reads CASSEPQGASEQYF. For the CDR3, the DNA is TGCGCCAGCAGCGAACCACAGGGGGCGAGTGAGCAGTACTTC.

This clonotype has a handful of counts. The chain joins TRBV29-1 to TRBJ2-3; D is uncertain. V lost 7 bases, J lost 0 bases, and 11 bases lay in between. This CDR3 comprises 13 residues. Germline loops: CDR1 SQVTM, CDR2 ANQGSEA. This CDR3 reads CSGATVSTDTQYF. DNA of the CDR3: TGCAGCGGCGCCACGGTTAGCACAGATACGCAGTATTTT.

This clonotype was observed a few times. The rearrangement joins TRBV6-2 or TRBV6-3 to TRBJ2-7; D gene unclear. This CDR3 has 14 residues. V dropped 1 base and J dropped 1 base, with 8 bases sitting between them. Germline CDR1 and CDR2: MNHEY and SVGEGT. The CDR3 here is CASSYYPESYEQYV. DNA of the CDR3: TGTGCCAGCAGTTACTATCCCGAGTCCTACGAGCAGTACGTC.

This clonotype was counted at least ten times. J is TRBJ2-7 and V is TRBV12-3 or TRBV12-4, with D unclear. The CDR3 covers 13 residues. V lost 1 base and J 1 base, leaving 5 bases between the germline ends. The CDR3 bases are TGTGCCAGCAGTTTAGGACTTTCCTACGAGCAGTACTTC. This encodes CASSLGLSYEQYF.

The sample holds many counts of this clonotype. The chain is built from TRBV6-1 and TRBJ2-7; D is perhaps TRBD2 (7 bases). The germline gives CDR1 MNHNS, CDR2 SASEGT. The CDR3 totals 13 residues. The germline V and J ends were trimmed by 7 bases and 4 bases, with 14 bases remaining between them. CDR3 sequence: CASNERGGYEQYV. As DNA, the CDR3 is TGTGCCAGCAACGAAAGGGGGGGATACGAGCAGTACGTC.

In its sample, this clonotype was seen once. V is TRBV4-3 and J is TRBJ1-1; D may be TRBD1 (5 bases). V dropped 2 bases and J dropped 1 base, with 11 bases sitting between them. Germline V CDR1 and CDR2: LGHNA, YSLEER. The CDR3 covers 15 residues. CDR3: CASSQSRQSNTEAFF. The CDR3 DNA reads TGCGCCAGCAGCCAAAGTCGACAGTCGAACACTGAAGCTTTCTTT.

This chain links TRBV3-1 with TRBJ2-1; D might be TRBD1 (6 bases). Germline V gene sequence: CDR1 LGHDT, CDR2 YNNKEL (reference sequence). The length of the CDR3 is 15 residues. Trimming removed 2 bases at V and 6 bases at J, with 14 bases between. The CDR3 DNA reads as TGTGCCAGCAGCCAAATGTTAACAGGGTCCAATGAGCAGTTCTTC. Protein: CASSQMLTGSNEQFF.

This clonotype was detected only a few times. This sequence joins TRBV5-5 and TRBJ2-1; a weak D match, TRBD2 (6 bases). Germline CDR1 is SGHKS and CDR2 is YYEKEE (reference sequence). Deletions cut 0 bases from V and 4 bases from J, with 20 bases between. The CDR3 consists of 18 residues. The CDR3 bases are TGTGCCAGCAGCTTGGAGGGAGGTGGGACGCCGGCTTACAATGAGCAGTTCTTC. Translation: CASSLEGGGTPAYNEQFF.

This clonotype has a handful of counts. The V call is TRBV20-1, the J call TRBJ2-5; D gene uncertain. The CDR3 is made up of 14 amino acids. The V gene's germline CDR1 is DFQATT and CDR2 SNEGSKA (reference sequence). The V end lost 1 base, the J end lost 1 base, and 10 bases lay between the germline ends. In DNA form, the CDR3 reads TGCAGTGCTAGAGCCAGTATGGGCCAAGAGACCCAGTACTTC. It codes for CSARASMGQETQYF.

V gene TRBV7-2 combines with J gene TRBJ1-3; no clear D gene. Germline V lookup: CDR1 SGHTA, CDR2 FQGNSA. The CDR3 contains 15 residues. V was trimmed by 5 bases and J by 0 bases, leaving 11 bases between them. CDR3 nucleotides: TGTGCCAGCAGCCCCTCGCCGAGCTCTGGAAACACCATATATTTT. Translated: CASSPSPSSGNTIYF.

There are a few counts of this clonotype. V usage is TRBV29-1 and J usage is TRBJ1-1, with 8 bases that match TRBD1. V lost 4 bases and J lost 5; bases outside the gene matches: 6. This CDR3 spans 13 amino acids. Germline V gene lookup returns CDR1 SQVTM and CDR2 ANQGSEA. CDR3 bases: TGCAGCGTTGTGGACAGGGAGGCTACTGAAGCTTTCTTT. It is translated as CSVVDREATEAFF.

Points on this clonotype: Sequence at one end of the junction differs from germline and may be a read error. The CDR3 DNA follows: TGTGCCAGCGGCGTAGCAGGGGTCAACTATGGCTACACCTTC. Its protein product is CASGVAGVNYGYTF. V and J are TRBV9 and TRBJ1-2, with D perhaps matching TRBD1 (6 bases). This CDR3 comprises 14 residues. Germline V gene sequence: CDR1 SGDLS, CDR2 YYNGEE.

This clonotype came up a few times. CDR3 nucleotides: TGTGCCAGCAGCCCCTGGCAGGGGGCGGATCAGCCCCAGCATTTT. Translation: CASSPWQGADQPQHF. The V call is TRBV27, the J call TRBJ1-5; 8 bases fit TRBD1. The CDR3 loop spans 15 amino acids. The germline V gene has CDR1 MNHEY and CDR2 SMNVEV (reference sequence). The junction had 9 bases not matched to a gene; V was cut back by 6 bases and J by 5 bases.

The chain recombines TRBV27 with TRBJ1-2, with 10 bases fitting TRBD1. CDR1 and CDR2 from the germline V gene are MNHEY and SMNVEV (reference sequence). There are 17 residues in the CDR3. Trimming removed 7 bases from V and 3 bases from J; junction bases left unmatched: 14. DNA for the CDR3: TGTGCCAGCAAATCCGGGACAGGGGATGACCTTGACTATGGCTACACCTTC. This translates into CASKSGTGDDLDYGYTF.

This clonotype was seen a handful of times. The chain couples TRBV4-2 to TRBJ1-5; D is undetermined. Germline loops: CDR1 LGHNA, CDR2 YNFKEQ. V lost 1 base, J lost 1 base, and 8 bases lay in between. The CDR3 is 15 amino acids. The CDR3 DNA follows: TGTGCCAGCAGCCAAGCGGACGCCAGCAATCAGCCCCAGCATTTT. As protein: CASSQADASNQPQHF.

The CDR3 DNA follows: TGTGCCAGCAGCTGGGGGACAGGGGGCGCCGGTGGAAACACCATATATTTT. It is translated as CASSWGTGGAGGNTIYF. The rearrangement uses TRBV7-6 and TRBJ1-3, with 12 bases that match TRBD1. The CDR3 spans 17 residues. The junction had 7 bases not matched to a gene; V was cut back by 4 bases and J by 3 bases. CDR1 SGHVS and CDR2 FNYEAQ come from the germline V gene.

CDR3 amino acids: CASSLIWDSEAFF. Here the CDR3 DNA reads TGTGCCAGCAGCTTAATTTGGGACAGCGAAGCTTTCTTT. The gene calls are TRBV7-2 and TRBJ1-1; 7 bases are shared with TRBD1. CDR1 is SGHTA and CDR2 is FQGNSA in the germline V gene. This CDR3 spans 13 amino acids. With V trimmed by 2 bases and J by 8 bases, 5 bases remained unmatched.

This clonotype was seen more than once but under ten times. The V call is TRBV6-1, the J call TRBJ2-6, with a possible D match to TRBD1 (5 bases). V gave up 6 bases and J gave up 0 bases, with 15 bases separating them. This CDR3 has 17 residues. CDR1 and CDR2 (germline): MNHNS, SASEGT. This chain's CDR3 is CASSQSGLISGANVLTF. CDR3 DNA: TGTGCCAGCAGCCAATCAGGGCTCATCTCTGGGGCCAACGTCCTGACTTTC.

The V and J genes are TRBV7-2 and TRBJ2-1; 9 nucleotides align to TRBD2. The V gene's germline CDR1 is SGHTA and CDR2 FQGNSA. There are 15 residues in the CDR3. Losses at the gene ends were 4 bases for V and 6 bases for J; bases not matched to a gene: 7. The CDR3 region is CASSSPTSGRNEQFF. The CDR3 DNA is TGTGCCAGCAGCTCACCGACTAGCGGACGCAATGAGCAGTTCTTC.

This clonotype was seen more than once but under ten times. V gene TRBV9 combines with J gene TRBJ2-1; D is unresolved. CDR3 length equals 13 residues. V lost 4 bases, J lost 10 bases, and 15 bases lay in between. Looked up from germline, CDR1 is SGDLS and CDR2 is YYNGEE. For the CDR3, the DNA is TGTGCCAGCAGCCTAACCCCCCATCGGGAGCAGTTCTTC. Protein sequence: CASSLTPHREQFF.

The genes are TRBV18 and TRBJ1-2, with a weak D call TRBD1 (5 bases). Deletions cut 6 bases from V and 7 bases from J, with 24 bases between. Germline assignment: CDR1 KGHSH and CDR2 LQKENI. The CDR3 runs to 16 residues. The CDR3 loop is CASSSTTLGEGFGYTF. The DNA for the CDR3 is TGTGCCAGCTCGTCAACGACCTTGGGGGAGGGGTTTGGCTACACCTTC.

The rearrangement uses TRBV2 and TRBJ2-2, with D maybe TRBD1 (7 bases). Trimming left V 7 bases short and J 4 bases short, with 13 bases between. CDR3 size: 14 residues. CDR1 is SNHLY and CDR2 is FYNNEI in the germline V gene. For the CDR3, the DNA is TGTGCCAGCACGGGGGACAGAATCACCGGGGAGCTGTTTTTT. This translates into CASTGDRITGELFF.

This clonotype was detected once. J is TRBJ1-5 and V is TRBV28, with D possibly being TRBD1 (5 bases). V shed 7 bases and J shed 1 base, with 8 bases lying between them. The CDR3 totals 13 residues. Germline-derived CDR1 and CDR2 are MDHEN and SYDVKM. CDR3 sequence: CASTEGSNQPQHF. The CDR3 DNA reads as TGTGCCAGCACCGAGGGGAGCAATCAGCCCCAGCATTTT.

There are a few counts of this clonotype. V is TRBV12-3 or TRBV12-4 and J is TRBJ1-5; no definite D call. The V and J ends lost 3 bases and 0 bases respectively, with 12 bases between them. This CDR3 is built from 16 residues. The chain's CDR3 is CASSLSRQTSNQPQHF. The DNA for the CDR3 is TGTGCCAGCAGTTTGAGTCGGCAGACTAGCAATCAGCCCCAGCATTTT.